The entry below gives a single T cell receptor beta chain sequence along with its context. These data belong to a study of blood T cell repertoires in COVID-19. Study summary: Collection of acute and convalescent COVID-19 samples took place in the United States, Italy and Spain. T cells, B-cell-depleted T cells, or PBMCs provided the cDNA or gDNA that served as material.

How the authors handled the data: By means of reference gene primer amplification, nucleated cell counts were estimated. Profiling relied on immunoSEQ multiplex PCR, and the TCRdb table lists in-frame clones only, not all of them. Clone size and the V and J calls come from that table; the DNA yielded D and trimming. The sample holds approximately 110,000 clones, 85% seen once. CDR3 length: 16 amino acids. This receptor was identified in an elderly woman with COVID-19, enrolled during active disease. The sample comprised peripheral blood. V gene TRBV21-1 combines with J gene TRBJ2-1; the table's D call, TRBD1, was not checked against the DNA. TRBV21-1 is described as a pseudogene. This CDR3 reads CASSSPRQGDSNEQFF. The CDR3 nucleotides read TGTGCCAGCAGCTCCCCGAGACAGGGGGATTCGAATGAGCAGTTCTTC.